Listed here is a single T cell receptor (beta chain). This clonotype has a count of ten or more. The antigen this receptor binds is unknown. No much larger clone exists at a distance of one base, and base qualities are not known. V lost 1 base and J lost 7 bases; the stretch between them is 6 bases long. Including cysteine and phenylalanine, the CDR3 has 11 amino acids. The retained sequence is limited to the CDR3, 33 bases, with the frame set at the first base. CDR1 and CDR2 are drawn from the germline V gene (reference sequence): DFQATT, SNEGSKA. Receptors were amplified or captured by PCR. For sequencing, an Illumina HiSeq 2500 was employed. Molecular barcoding was employed in the preparation of TCR libraries, with unique molecular identifiers being used to normalize TCRbeta repertoire quantification. TCRdb handled the public reads itself, with Q25 trimming in fastp and clone calling in MiXCR, and kept productive beta chains. Entries are consolidated by CDR3 protein sequence, retaining the most common genes and DNA. The sample table lists 130,000 or so distinct CDR3 sequences, roughly 10% of them with a count of one. Clones ranked in the top ten supply 24% of the sample.

Taken with the paper, the label for treatment or condition translates to: allogeneic hematopoietic cell transplantation with graft depleted of TCRalphabeta T cells and CD19 B cells. The children who served as transplant recipients had been given grafts of TCRalphabeta/CD19-depleted allogeneic hematopoietic cells. The sample belongs to a study of T-cell reconstitution after alpha-beta-depleted transplantation in children (TCRdb year 2016). Study-wide context: T-cell immune reconstitution after TCRalphabeta/CD19-depleted allogeneic hematopoietic cell transplantation in children was quantitatively tracked in the study by means of TCR repertoire profiling.

General findings and caveats noted by the study authors: About two months after transplant, the apparently early recovery of alphabetaT-cell counts reportedly depended on just several hundred clones that had expanded rapidly and came from non-depleted graft cells. Over subsequent months, a decline in hyperexpanded clone frequencies was noted, and after one year, T-cell counts and TCRbeta diversity were mostly ascribed to newly produced T cells. In some patients, the high TCRbeta diversity seen at day 60 was put down to recipient T cells and intrathymic progenitors that had survived conditioning.

The V and J segments used are TRBV20-1 and TRBJ2-3; no D segment can be confidently identified. The material sequenced was PBMCs, mostly from graft donor cells, taken 180 days after TCRalphabeta/CD19-depleted stem cell transplant. This sequence originates from a girl under three years old who had a stem cell transplant for combined immunodeficiency, so the T cells may come from the graft donor. CDR3 protein: CSARVGNTQYF. DNA sequence: TGCAGTGCTAGAGTAGGAAATACGCAGTATTTT.